The 24 T cell receptor beta chains in this list originate from one sample, sequenced in a study of T cell clonality in common variable immunodeficiency. The assay was immunoSEQ multiplex PCR, and TCRdb's table has in-frame clones only and misses some. Altogether over 35,000 clones were found in the sample, and no singletons occur. Sequenced material: peripheral blood mononuclear cells. These receptors originate from a person aged 18 to 70 in good health.

This clone came up many times. The read comes to an end 3 residues before the CDR3 does, leaving the germline J gene to fill in the end. The rearrangement uses TRBV5-6 and TRBJ2-5, with 8 bases lining up with TRBD2. J gave up 2 bases and V 0 bases, and 3 bases lay outside the gene matches. CDR1 is SGHDT and CDR2 is YYEEEE in the germline V gene. The CDR3 has 15 amino acids. The CDR3 reads CASSLGLAQQETQYF. CDR3 DNA, as far as it was read: TGTGCCAGCAGCTTGGGACTAGCGCAACAAGAGACC.

This clone showed up many times. The CDR3 is cut off 3 residues early in the read; its end comes from the germline J gene. This chain links TRBV29-1 with TRBJ1-1, with no clear D. CDR1 is SQVTM, CDR2 ANQGSEA, per germline. The V gene lost 2 bases and the J gene lost 4 bases, with 8 bases spanning the gap. This CDR3 spans 12 amino acids. This CDR3 reads CSVERGSTEAFF. The sequenced CDR3 bases are TGCAGCGTTGAACGCGGAAGCACTGAA.

This clone appeared many times. Read sequence stops 3 residues before the CDR3 end, and the germline J gene provides the missing end. The chain joins TRBV20-1 to TRBJ2-2; the match to TRBD2 covers 9 bases. The CDR3 contains 18 residues. V was clipped by 0 bases and J by 3 bases; unmatched bases: 11. Germline CDR1 and CDR2: DFQATT and SNEGSKA (reference sequence). This CDR3 reads CSARDRRLAGSYTGELFF. The CDR3 DNA, read in part, is TGCAGTGCTAGAGATCGGCGGCTAGCGGGAAGTTACACCGGGGAG.

This clone was seen many times. The CDR3 end falls 3 residues outside the read, so it is completed with the germline J gene. V gene TRBV4-1 combines with J gene TRBJ2-7, with 11 bases aligning to TRBD2. Trimming removed 1 base from V and 2 bases from J; junction bases left unmatched: 1. In germline, CDR1 is MGHRA, CDR2 YSYEKL. The CDR3 totals 15 residues. CDR3 DNA (partial): TGCGCCAGCAGCCAAGTACTAGCGGGAGCCTACGAG. Amino acid sequence: CASSQVLAGAYE. The whole CDR3 sequence reads CASSQVLAGAYEQYF.

Ten or more counts support this clone. The sequenced fragment ends 3 residues before the CDR3 boundary, so the rest is inferred from the germline J gene. The J gene is TRBJ2-2, the V gene TRBV7-3; TRBD1 aligns across 7 bases. Germline trimming cut 4 bases from V and 1 base from J; bases unmatched to any gene: 6. This CDR3 is built from 16 residues. Germline lookup yields CDR1 SGHTA and CDR2 FQGTGA. The CDR3: CASSSEDRLNTGELFF. CDR3 bases read: TGTGCCAGCAGCTCCGAGGACAGGCTGAACACCGGGGAG.

This clone was detected only a few times. The read terminates 3 residues before the CDR3 end, so the remaining end is supplied by the germline J gene. V usage is TRBV5-1 and J usage is TRBJ2-5; 7 bases are a match to TRBD1. V lost 0 bases and J lost 5; bases outside the gene matches: 10. This CDR3 is 16 amino acids long. Germline V lookup: CDR1 SGHRS, CDR2 YFSETQ. The CDR3 here is CASSLGTGGIGETQYF. The sequenced CDR3 bases are TGCGCCAGCAGCTTGGGGACAGGAGGTATTGGGGAGACC.

This clone was seen many times. The read halts 3 residues ahead of the CDR3 end, with the missing end drawn from the germline J gene. V usage is TRBV12-3 or TRBV12-4 and J usage is TRBJ2-1; TRBD1 aligns across 10 bases. The length of the CDR3 is 15 residues. The V segment lost 3 bases and the J segment 9 bases; nucleotides outside the gene matches: 8. CDR3 DNA, as far as it was read: TGTGCCAGCAGTTTTTCTGGGACAGGGGTTGGTGAG. Translating it yields CASSFSGTGVGE. The entire CDR3 protein is CASSFSGTGVGEQFF.

This clone was seen a handful of times. The missing CDR3 end, 3 residues past where the read stops, is filled in from the germline J gene. J is TRBJ1-2 and V is TRBV6-2 or TRBV6-3, with 7 positions matching TRBD1. Looked up from germline, CDR1 is MNHEY and CDR2 is SVGEGT. CDR3 length: 14 amino acids. Incomplete CDR3 DNA: TGTGCCAGCAGTTACTCCAACCGAGGGGGCGAC. It translates to CASSYSNRGGD. The whole CDR3 reads CASSYSNRGGDYTF.

This clone has just a few counts. Incomplete CDR3 DNA: TGTGCCAGCAGCCGCAACCCATACAATGAC. It translates to CASSRNPYND. The entire CDR3 is CASSRNPYNDYTF. The V and J genes are TRBV7-2 and TRBJ1-2; no clear D. The read falls 3 residues short of the CDR3 end, and the missing part is taken from the germline J gene. CDR3 length equals 13 residues. Germline V gives CDR1 SGHTA, CDR2 FQGNSA.

With regard to this clone: With the read ending 3 residues before the CDR3 end, the germline J gene is used to fill in that end. This chain uses TRBV2 with TRBJ2-3; maybe TRBD2 (6 bases). The CDR3 spans 14 residues. Per the germline V gene, CDR1 is SNHLY and CDR2 is FYNNEI. V was cut by 10 bases and J by 1 base, with 15 bases left in between. CDR3 sequence reads: CATNGREGTDTQYF. CDR3 DNA (partial): TGTGCCACAAACGGGCGGGAAGGCACAGATACG. Full variable domain (outside the CDR3, taken from reference TRBV2 and TRBJ2-3): EPEVTQTPSHQVTQMGQEVILRCVPISNHLYFYWYRQILGQKVEFLVSFYNNEISEKSEIFDDQFSVERPDGSNFTLKIRSTKLEDSAMYFCATNGREGTDTQYFGPGTRLTVL.

This clone was seen repeatedly, ten times or more. The sequenced fragment ends 3 residues before the CDR3 boundary, so the rest is inferred from the germline J gene. The chain uses TRBV20-1 and TRBJ2-5, with D possibly TRBD1 on 6 matching bases. V lost 8 bases, J lost 5 bases, and 15 bases lay in between. This CDR3 spans 12 amino acids. Germline V gene lookup returns CDR1 DFQATT and CDR2 SNEGSKA (reference sequence). The CDR3 loop is CSSRQVRETQYF. CDR3 DNA, as far as it was read: TGCAGTTCACGACAGGTCCGGGAGACC.

This clone was found many times. The read stops 3 residues short of the end of the CDR3; the missing end is completed from the germline J gene. The chain carries TRBV18 and TRBJ2-7; TRBD1 aligns across 9 bases. Germline V gives CDR1 KGHSH, CDR2 LQKENI. The CDR3 spans 15 residues. Unmatched junction bases numbered 8, after V lost 6 bases and J lost 2 bases. CDR3 DNA (partial): TGTGCCAGCTCGTCACCGGGACAGGGAACCTACGAG. Translation: CASSSPGQGTYE. The full CDR3 protein is CASSSPGQGTYEQYF.

This clone was seen only a few times. The junction departs from the called germline gene at one end, perhaps through a read error. Read data end 3 residues before the CDR3 end; the end is taken from the germline J gene. This CDR3 is also generated by other DNA sequences in the sample. V gene TRBV5-1 combines with J gene TRBJ1-3; D not resolved. CDR1 and CDR2 from the germline V gene are SGHRS and YFSETQ. This CDR3 has 11 residues. CDR3 protein: CASEAGNTIYF. The covered CDR3 bases are TGCGCCAGCGAAGCGGGAAACACA.

This clone has ten or more counts. Read coverage stops 3 residues before the CDR3 terminus; the germline J gene supplies the remainder. J is TRBJ1-6 and V is TRBV7-2; D not certain. The CDR3 is 13 amino acids. In germline, CDR1 is SGHTA, CDR2 FQGNSA. V dropped 4 bases and J dropped 7 bases, with 8 bases sitting between them. The sequenced part of the CDR3 DNA is TGTGCCAGCAGCTCTAGTACGAATTCACCC. It specifies CASSSSTNSP. The full CDR3 protein reads CASSSSTNSPLHF.

This clone has ten or more counts. The CDR3 goes on 3 residues after the read ends, and that part is filled in from the germline J gene. V usage is TRBV19 and J usage is TRBJ2-7; no clear D. Germline CDR1 and CDR2: LNHDA and SQIVND (reference sequence). The CDR3 length is 13 residues. V lost 11 bases and J 3 bases, leaving 17 bases between the germline ends. The CDR3 spells CASTPSSGYEQYF. Partial CDR3 DNA: TGTGCCTCGACTCCTAGTTCGGGCTACGAG.

The sample holds many counts of this clone. The read ends 3 residues early relative to the CDR3; the germline J gene fills the gap. The chain combines TRBV18 with TRBJ1-2, with 8 bases lining up with TRBD1. This CDR3 comprises 14 residues. Per the germline V gene, CDR1 is KGHSH and CDR2 is LQKENI. CDR3 loop: CASSPADRGIRYTF. The CDR3 DNA, read in part, is TGTGCCAGCTCCCCAGCCGACAGGGGCATCCGC.

This clone occurred a few times. The DNA read from the CDR3 is TGTGCCAGCAGCCCGCGACGACAGGGGGCGGACGAC. It specifies CASSPRRQGADD. The whole CDR3 sequence reads CASSPRRQGADDYTF. The V gene is TRBV7-9, the J gene TRBJ1-2, with 10 positions matching TRBD1. With the read ending 3 residues before the CDR3 end, the germline J gene is used to fill in that end. Germline V lookup: CDR1 SEHNR, CDR2 FQNEAQ (reference sequence). This CDR3 has 15 residues.

This clone was seen many times. With the read ending 3 residues before the CDR3 end, the germline J gene is used to fill in that end. V is TRBV7-9 and J is TRBJ1-1; D remains ambiguous. From germline, CDR1 is SEHNR and CDR2 FQNEAQ (reference sequence). The length of the CDR3 is 13 residues. Trimming removed 7 bases at V and 0 bases at J, with 9 bases between. The sequenced part of the CDR3 DNA is TGTGCCAGCACCCCGGACTTGAACACTGAA. This encodes CASTPDLNTE. The whole CDR3 is CASTPDLNTEAFF.

In this sample, this clone turned up many times. The CDR3 end falls 3 residues outside the read, so it is completed with the germline J gene. The genes are TRBV20-1 and TRBJ2-1; 15 bases agree with TRBD2. The trim removed 6 bases at V and 6 bases at J, leaving 6 bases unmatched. The CDR3 contains 15 residues. Germline CDR1 reads DFQATT; CDR2 reads SNEGSKA (reference sequence). CDR3 loop: CSAAWTSGGGNEQFF. CDR3 DNA (partial): TGCAGTGCCGCCTGGACTAGCGGGGGGGGCAATGAG.

This clone was observed at least ten times. Coverage ceases 3 residues before the CDR3 finishes, and the germline J gene fills in the end. This chain connects TRBV19 to TRBJ2-1; the match to TRBD1 covers 9 bases. Trimming removed 3 bases from V and 5 bases from J; junction bases left unmatched: 8. CDR1 is LNHDA and CDR2 is SQIVND in the germline V gene (reference sequence). CDR3 length equals 16 residues. The sequenced CDR3 bases are TGTGCCAGTAGTATTGAGATGGGACAGGGTCACAATGAG. As protein: CASSIEMGQGHNE. The entire CDR3 reads CASSIEMGQGHNEQFF.

This clone was found many times. The DNA read from the CDR3 is TGCGCCAGCAGCTGGCCGGGACAAGGCCCTTTCGATGGC. Translation: CASSWPGQGPFDG. The full CDR3 protein reads CASSWPGQGPFDGYTF. This chain connects TRBV5-1 to TRBJ1-2; perhaps TRBD1 as D (6 bases). The CDR3 end is not reached by the read, which stops 3 residues before it; the germline J gene fills it in. Germline-derived CDR1 and CDR2 are SGHRS and YFSETQ. The ends were cut back, 3 bases at V and 6 bases at J, with 21 bases in the middle. The CDR3 contains 16 residues.

On this clone: The read halts 3 residues ahead of the CDR3 end, with the missing end drawn from the germline J gene. The chain is built from TRBV7-9 and TRBJ2-3; a weak D match, TRBD2 (6 bases). CDR1 and CDR2 (germline): SEHNR, FQNEAQ (reference sequence). This CDR3 contains 13 residues. The CDR3 reads CASSHGGQETQYF. The part of the CDR3 DNA that was read is TGTGCCAGCAGCCATGGAGGGCAAGAGACG.

At least ten counts were recorded for this clone. The CDR3 reads CASSYGGGSGRGETQYF. CDR3 bases read: TGTGCCAGCAGTTACGGCGGAGGGAGCGGGAGGGGTGAGACC. The chain links TRBV6-2 or TRBV6-3 to TRBJ2-5; 10 bases align to TRBD2. The read ends 3 residues before the CDR3 terminus; that terminus is restored from the germline J gene. J was trimmed by 5 bases and V by 2 bases; bases with no gene match: 11. This CDR3 has 17 residues. Germline V gene lookup returns CDR1 MNHEY and CDR2 SVGEGT.

In its sample, this clone was seen many times. The read is 3 residues too short to cover the CDR3 end, so that end is filled in from the germline J gene. The gene calls are TRBV5-5 and TRBJ1-2, with 8 bases matching TRBD1. The V segment lost 0 bases and the J segment 6 bases; nucleotides outside the gene matches: 4. The CDR3 consists of 14 residues. Germline V CDR1 and CDR2: SGHKS, YYEKEE (reference sequence). The covered CDR3 bases are TGTGCCAGCAGCTTGGCAGGGGGCGCTGATGGC. Its protein is CASSLAGGADG. The complete CDR3 reads CASSLAGGADGYTF.